What follows is one T cell receptor (beta chain) and its context. Its target is unknown. The V gene lost 4 bases and the J gene lost 2 bases, with 18 bases spanning the gap. The CDR3 totals 16 residues. The germline V gene encodes CDR1 MDHEN and CDR2 SYDVKM. This entry is derived from a study of T cell repertoires in cytomegalovirus infection. Study details: In the study, CMV epitopes included recently identified HLA-C-restricted and well-studied HLA-B-restricted ones. In public TCR beta signatures, there were indications of both CMV infection and matching HLA type.

The study, taken as a whole, reports: Cumulated frequencies of public TCR beta families served to identify carriers of CMV plus the relevant HLA.

TCRdb analysed the reads with MiXCR anew, one entry per CDR3 protein. The sample has 600,000 to 700,000 distinct CDR3 sequences; around a third are singletons. The receptor comes from a human donor in good health (CMV status not recorded). Some clones in this sample may be carry-over from other donors' samples. This specimen consisted of cultured PBMCs, obtained from culture after CMV antigen stimulation. The V gene is TRBV28, the J gene TRBJ2-7; tentative D call: TRBD2 (5 bases). CDR3 amino acids: CASSSPRRGKTYEQYF. Written as DNA, the CDR3 is TGTGCCAGCAGTTCCCCCAGACGGGGAAAGACCTACGAGCAGTACTTC.